A single sample is the source of the 15 T cell receptor beta chains below, sequenced in a study of T cell responses to AZD1222 COVID-19 vaccine. Data came from immunoSEQ multiplex PCR; TCRdb stores just in-frame clones and leaves some out. This sample carries about 160,000 clones, 75% to 90% of them seen once, and the ten largest clones take 6% to 8%. The sequencing here drew on peripheral blood, taken on day 0 of AZD1222 vaccination. The receptors shown here come from an adult in good health.

The chain carries TRBV3-1 (or the pseudogene TRBV3-2) and TRBJ2-6; D may correspond to TRBD1 or TRBD2 (5 bases each). CDR3 size: 18 residues. CDR1 is LGHDT, CDR2 YNNKEL, per germline (reference sequence). V lost 1 base and J lost 0, with 13 bases in between. As DNA, the CDR3 is TGTGCCAGCAGCCAAGGGAGAGGGGCGATCTCTGGGGCCAACGTCCTGACTTTC. Its protein is CASSQGRGAISGANVLTF.

V gene TRBV5-1 combines with J gene TRBJ2-1; tentatively, D is TRBD1 or TRBD2 (6 bases each). V lost 6 bases to trimming and J lost 6 bases, with 13 bases between them. Per germline, CDR1 SGHRS and CDR2 YFSETQ. The CDR3 extends over 13 amino acids. In DNA, the CDR3 is TGCGCCAGCACGGGGGCTAGTGGCAATGAGCAGTTCTTC. Protein product: CASTGASGNEQFF.

The gene calls are TRBV6-2 or TRBV6-3 and TRBJ2-7, with D possibly being TRBD1 (6 bases). Germline V gene lookup returns CDR1 MNHEY and CDR2 SVGEGT. Trimming shortened V by 0 bases and J by 3 bases, and 15 bases separated the two germline ends. This CDR3 is 16 amino acids long. CDR3 coding DNA: TGTGCCAGCAGTTACTCGAAGGGGGACCGCAACTACGAGCAGTACTTC. Amino acid sequence: CASSYSKGDRNYEQYF.

This clone was detected only once. The rearrangement joins TRBV5-5 to TRBJ1-5; 8 bases match TRBD1. This CDR3 region has 15 residues. Germline V gene data show CDR1 as SGHKS and CDR2 as YYEKEE (reference sequence). Unmatched junction bases numbered 7, after V lost 1 base and J lost 7 bases. This CDR3 reads CASSLWQGAIQPQHF. The CDR3, as DNA: TGTGCCAGCAGCTTGTGGCAGGGGGCGATCCAGCCCCAGCATTTT.

This clone has only a few counts. The chain employs TRBV6-4 and TRBJ1-1; the D gene is possibly TRBD1 (5 bases). In germline, CDR1 is MRHNA, CDR2 SNTAGT. The V and J ends lost 2 bases and 2 bases respectively, with 6 bases between them. The CDR3 extends over 13 amino acids. This CDR3 is CASSDGDNTEAFF. The CDR3 DNA is TGTGCCAGCAGTGACGGGGACAACACTGAAGCTTTCTTT.

The chain recombines TRBV9 with TRBJ2-5; the D is unclear. V was clipped by 4 bases and J by 2 bases, with 9 bases between them. This CDR3 has 13 amino acids. The V gene's germline CDR1 is SGDLS and CDR2 YYNGEE. The chain's CDR3 is CASSKQIQETQYF. CDR3 DNA: TGTGCCAGCAGCAAACAGATACAAGAGACCCAGTACTTC.

This chain connects TRBV5-1 to TRBJ1-1; no clear D gene. The CDR3 covers 14 residues. V lost 1 base, J lost 1 base, and 8 bases lay in between. Germline CDR1 reads SGHRS; CDR2 reads YFSETQ. CDR3 residues: CASSLTAQNTEAFF. Written as DNA, the CDR3 is TGCGCCAGCAGCTTGACAGCGCAGAACACTGAAGCTTTCTTT.

The chain combines TRBV6-5 with TRBJ2-7; perhaps TRBD1 as D (5 bases). In germline, CDR1 is MNHEY, CDR2 SVGAGI. This CDR3 contains 13 residues. With 2 bases removed from V and 3 bases from J, the gap between germline ends came to 8 bases. For the CDR3, the DNA is TGTGCCAGCAGTTACACCGACAGCTACGAGCAGTACTTC. Protein sequence: CASSYTDSYEQYF.

The chain recombines TRBV6-5 with TRBJ2-3; 7 bases line up with TRBD2. The V and J ends lost 6 bases and 1 base, in that order; junction bases with no gene match: 1. The CDR3 length is 13 residues. The germline V gene encodes CDR1 MNHEY and CDR2 SVGAGI. CDR3 amino acids: CASRSGGTDTQYF. The CDR3 bases are TGTGCCAGCAGGAGCGGGGGCACAGATACGCAGTATTTT.

The chain has TRBV9 and TRBJ2-1, with D possibly matching TRBD1 (6 bases). The CDR3 is 16 amino acids. V was pared by 0 bases and J by 3 bases, with 13 bases between. CDR1 SGDLS and CDR2 YYNGEE come from the germline V gene. CDR3 residues: CASSVEGGRYYNEQFF. The DNA for the CDR3 is TGTGCCAGCAGCGTAGAAGGGGGACGGTACTACAATGAGCAGTTCTTC.

The chain joins TRBV4-1 to TRBJ1-6, with D maybe TRBD1 (5 bases). The CDR3 has 17 amino acids. Germline V CDR1 and CDR2: MGHRA, YSYEKL. Deletions cut 4 bases from V and 6 bases from J, with 19 bases between. The CDR3 DNA is TGCGCCAGCAGCCGGGGCCCCCCCAGGGCCCTTAATTCACCCCTCCACTTT. Translated, it gives CASSRGPPRALNSPLHF.

This sequence joins TRBV3-1 (or the pseudogene TRBV3-2) and TRBJ1-4, with D possibly matching TRBD1 (5 bases). CDR3 size: 18 residues. Looked up from germline, CDR1 is LGHDT and CDR2 is YNNKEL (reference sequence). V lost 1 base, J lost 1 base, and 16 bases lay in between. The CDR3 DNA reads TGTGCCAGCAGCCAAGGGTCGCTCGGAGGGGTAACTAATGAAAAACTGTTTTTT. Amino acid sequence: CASSQGSLGGVTNEKLFF.

Regarding this clone: The junction shows a germline mismatch at one end, possibly a read error. This chain joins TRBV7-7 and TRBJ2-3; 8 positions agree with TRBD1. CDR1 and CDR2 (germline): SSHAT, FNYEAQ (reference sequence). The CDR3 is 14 amino acids. The CDR3 protein is CASSFPTGADTQYF. CDR3 DNA sequence: TGTGCTAGCAGCTTTCCGACAGGGGCAGATACGCAGTATTTT. Complete variable domain (other parts from reference TRBV7-7 and TRBJ2-3): GAGVSQSPRYKVTKRGQDVTLRCDPISSHATLYWYQQALGQGPEFLTYFNYEAQPDKSGLPSDRFSAERPEGSISTLTIQRTEQRDSAMYRCASSFPTGADTQYFGPGTRLTVL.

The chain couples TRBV19 to TRBJ1-4; 11 bases agree with TRBD1. Germline lookup yields CDR1 LNHDA and CDR2 SQIVND (reference sequence). The CDR3 loop spans 12 amino acids. V shed 9 bases, J shed 8 bases, and the junction held 2 bases outside the gene matches. The CDR3 loop reads CASGQGAEKLFF. The CDR3 region has the DNA TGTGCCAGCGGACAGGGGGCGGAAAAACTGTTTTTT. Together with reference TRBV19 and TRBJ1-4, the CDR3 gives the full variable domain: DGGITQSPKYLFRKEGQNVTLSCEQNLNHDAMYWYRQDPGQGLRLIYYSQIVNDFQKGDIAEGYSVSREKKESFPLTVTSAQKNPTAFYLCASGQGAEKLFFGSGTQLSVL.

The gene calls are TRBV6-2 or TRBV6-3 and TRBJ1-5; 9 bases match TRBD1. This CDR3 spans 19 amino acids. The junction had 9 bases not matched to a gene; V was cut back by 0 bases and J by 0 bases. CDR1 and CDR2 from the germline V gene are MNHEY and SVGEGT. Here the CDR3 DNA reads TGTGCCAGCAGTTACTCCCGGGACAGGGAAAGTCATAGCAATCAGCCCCAGCATTTT. This translates into CASSYSRDRESHSNQPQHF.